This T cell receptor beta chain emerged from a study of regulatory T cells in long-lasting Graves disease. CDR3 regions were amplified by Arm-PCR using iRepertoire HTBI primers to build TCR beta libraries. TCRdb independently ran MiXCR on the multiplex PCR reads; one entry per CDR3 protein. The data show hundreds of thousands of distinct CDR3 sequences, around 17% seen once. CDR1 is SEHNR and CDR2 is FQNEAQ in the germline V gene (reference sequence). Trimming removed 5 bases from V and 2 bases from J, with 15 bases in between. The CDR3 sequence is 15 residues long. Time point denoted: newly diagnosed GD, antithyroid drugs for less than 3 months. Researchers made the TCR library from RNA that was extracted from PBMCs. Diagnosis followed American Thyroid Association guidelines for Graves' disease. In its sample, this clonotype was seen many times. These data were likewise used in another study, on T cells in Graves' hyperthyroidism and ophthalmopathy. This second report adds: Among thyroid clonotypes expanded above 0.001, most also appeared in blood.

This sequence originates from a woman aged 25 to 39 with Graves disease. The V call is TRBV7-9, the J call TRBJ1-2; unclear D gene. This specimen consisted of peripheral blood mononuclear cells (PBMCs), obtained at new diagnosis, from a patient treated with antithyroid drugs. The CDR3 sequence is CASSPSSSRNYGYTF. The CDR3 bases are TGTGCCAGCAGCCCGAGCTCCAGCAGGAACTATGGCTACACCTTC.